Presented here are 23 T cell receptor beta chains from one specimen sequenced in a study of blood T cell repertoires in COVID-19. The method was immunoSEQ multiplex PCR; TCRdb's version includes in-frame clones alone and lacks a portion of them. The table shows 85,000 or so clones, with 86% occurring only once. Sequencing was done on a sample of peripheral blood. All receptors come from a man aged 50 or older with active or convalescent COVID-19.

V is TRBV6-6 and J is TRBJ1-4; D unclear. The V gene's germline CDR1 is MNHNY and CDR2 SVGAGI (reference sequence). V dropped 6 bases and J dropped 5 bases, with 4 bases sitting between them. The length of the CDR3 is 11 residues. This CDR3 is CASSVNEKLFF. CDR3 coding DNA: TGTGCCAGCAGCGTGAATGAAAAACTGTTTTTT.

The chain combines TRBV5-4 with TRBJ1-1, with 10 bases that match TRBD1. V shed 4 bases and J 6 bases; nucleotides not matched to a gene: 9. The CDR3 totals 15 residues. CDR1 and CDR2 from the germline V gene are SGHNT and YYREEE (reference sequence). The CDR3 bases are TGTGCCAGCAGCCAAATACGAGGACAGGGGGCTGAAGCTTTCTTT. It codes for CASSQIRGQGAEAFF. Full variable domain (outside the CDR3, taken from reference TRBV5-4 and TRBJ1-1): ETGVTQSPTHLIKTRGQQVTLRCSSQSGHNTVSWYQQALGQGPQFIFQYYREEENGRGNFPPRFSGLQFPNYSSELNVNALELDDSALYLCASSQIRGQGAEAFFGQGTRLTVV.

The chain joins TRBV30 to TRBJ2-1; 10 nucleotides align to TRBD1. CDR3 length: 13 amino acids. After removal of 4 bases from V and 9 bases from J, the junction contained 6 bases not matched to a gene. Germline assignment: CDR1 GTSNPN and CDR2 SVGIG (reference sequence). The DNA of the CDR3 is TGTGCCTGGACACCGGGACAGGGGTCTGAGCAGTTCTTC. Protein sequence: CAWTPGQGSEQFF. Drawing the rest from reference TRBV30 and TRBJ2-1, the complete variable domain is SQTIHQWPATLVQPVGSPLSLECTVEGTSNPNLYWYRQAAGRGLQLLFYSVGIGQISSEVPQNLSASRPQDRQFILSSKKLLLSDSGFYLCAWTPGQGSEQFFGPGTRLTVL.

CDR3 nucleotides: TGTGCCAGCAGACCGCCGGGACTAGCGGGAGTGGGGCAGTACTTC. Its protein is CASRPPGLAGVGQYF. This chain joins TRBV25-1 and TRBJ2-7; 14 bases align to TRBD2. Germline V gene lookup returns CDR1 MGHDK and CDR2 SYGVNS. This CDR3 has 15 amino acids. V lost 6 bases and J lost 9; bases outside the gene matches: 10.

The J gene is TRBJ1-6, the V gene TRBV2; maybe TRBD1 (5 bases). This CDR3 spans 15 amino acids. Germline V gene data show CDR1 as SNHLY and CDR2 as FYNNEI. V was shortened by 0 bases and J by 9 bases, with 12 bases between the two germline ends. CDR3 sequence (DNA): TGTGCCAGCAGTGAAGCGCCCACAGGCGGTTCACCCCTCCACTTT. This sequence encodes CASSEAPTGGSPLHF.

This chain uses TRBV19 with TRBJ1-5; D is ambiguous. The CDR3 is 13 residues long. Germline CDR1 reads LNHDA; CDR2 reads SQIVND (reference sequence). V was pared by 0 bases and J by 5 bases, with 5 bases between. Here the CDR3 DNA reads TGTGCCAGTAGTATAGACCCCGATCAGCCCCAGCATTTT. Amino acid sequence: CASSIDPDQPQHF.

The V gene is TRBV6-2 or TRBV6-3, the J gene TRBJ2-2; TRBD2 matches 7 bases. CDR1 and CDR2 from the germline V gene are MNHEY and SVGEGT. J was trimmed by 2 bases and V by 5 bases; bases with no gene match: 5. The CDR3 spans 15 residues. The CDR3 DNA is TGTGCCAGCAGTAACGGGGGGTATAACACCGGGGAGCTGTTTTTT. Protein product: CASSNGGYNTGELFF.

The chain uses TRBV9 and TRBJ2-4, with TRBD1 matching over 7 bases. Germline CDR1 SGDLS, CDR2 YYNGEE. The J segment lost 1 base and the V segment lost 3 bases, leaving 1 base of the junction unmatched. This CDR3 has 14 residues. This chain's CDR3 is CASSETGAKNIQYF. CDR3 nucleotides: TGTGCCAGCAGCGAGACAGGGGCCAAAAACATTCAGTACTTC.

V usage is TRBV5-1 and J usage is TRBJ2-5, with a possible D match to TRBD1 (6 bases). Germline CDR1 and CDR2: SGHRS and YFSETQ. This CDR3 is built from 16 residues. V lost 1 base and J 2 bases, leaving 15 bases between the germline ends. This chain's CDR3 is CASSLSGRGVQETQYF. CDR3 DNA sequence: TGCGCCAGCAGCTTGTCTGGCAGGGGAGTTCAAGAGACCCAGTACTTC.

The sample holds a few counts of this clone. J is TRBJ1-5 and V is TRBV5-8, with 7 bases identical to TRBD1. CDR1 is SGHTS, CDR2 YDEGEE, per germline. The CDR3 extends over 14 amino acids. With V trimmed by 4 bases and J by 7 bases, 8 bases remained unmatched. CDR3 amino acids: CASSDPTGLQPQHF. CDR3 DNA: TGTGCCAGCAGCGACCCGACAGGGCTGCAGCCCCAGCATTTT.

V usage is TRBV22-1 and J usage is TRBJ2-7; the DNA was not compared with TRBD2, the D call given in the table. TRBV22-1 has pseudogene status. This CDR3 is built from 12 residues. CDR3 region: CPGSSNSYEQYF. CDR3 nucleotide sequence: TGTCCTGGGAGCTCTAACTCCTACGAGCAGTACTTC.

This clone came up once. The chain uses TRBV12-3 or TRBV12-4 and TRBJ2-5; no clear D gene. V was trimmed by 3 bases and J by 5 bases, leaving 10 bases between them. The CDR3 loop spans 13 amino acids. The CDR3 region is CASSFGARETQYF. The CDR3 coding sequence is TGTGCCAGCAGTTTTGGTGCGAGGGAGACCCAGTACTTC.

J is TRBJ2-1 and V is TRBV5-4, with 7 bases matching TRBD1. The CDR3 is 12 residues long. V lost 3 bases and J lost 10; bases outside the gene matches: 4. Germline values: CDR1 SGHNT, CDR2 YYREEE (reference sequence). CDR3 region: CASSSPGQEQFF. The CDR3 DNA is TGTGCCAGCAGCTCCCCGGGACAGGAGCAGTTCTTC.

This chain uses TRBV30 with TRBJ2-3; 11 nucleotides match TRBD2. The CDR3 runs to 14 residues. Germline CDR1 GTSNPN, CDR2 SVGIG (reference sequence). V lost 3 bases, J lost 6 bases, and 5 bases stayed unmatched. CDR3 DNA sequence: TGTGCCTGGAGGTGGACTAGCGGGTTTGATACGCAGTATTTT. The encoded protein is CAWRWTSGFDTQYF.

The CDR3 nucleotides read TGCGCCAGCAGCCAATCAGGGGACGGCAATCAGCCCCAGCATTTT. Residues: CASSQSGDGNQPQHF. The rearrangement links TRBV4-1 to TRBJ1-5; D is possibly TRBD1 (6 bases). CDR1 is MGHRA, CDR2 YSYEKL, per germline. CDR3 length: 15 amino acids. V lost 2 bases, J lost 2 bases, and 10 bases lay in between.

The V and J genes are TRBV28 and TRBJ1-2, with TRBD1 as a possible D gene (5 bases). The germline V and J ends were trimmed by 5 bases and 1 base, with 11 bases remaining between them. The CDR3 has 14 amino acids. Germline V gene data show CDR1 as MDHEN and CDR2 as SYDVKM. CDR3 in amino acids: CASSPGGNNYGYTF. In nucleotides, the CDR3 is TGTGCCAGCAGTCCCGGGGGTAATAACTATGGCTACACCTTC.

This sequence joins TRBV2 and TRBJ1-2; no reliable D call. Trimming removed 3 bases at V and 5 bases at J, with 10 bases between. The germline V gene has CDR1 SNHLY and CDR2 FYNNEI. The CDR3 loop spans 13 amino acids. As DNA, the CDR3 is TGTGCCAGCAGTGATTCCGGGTTGTATGGCTACACCTTC. Its protein product is CASSDSGLYGYTF.

The J gene is TRBJ1-1, the V gene TRBV29-1; TRBD1 matches at 9 bases. Unmatched junction bases numbered 4, after V lost 4 bases and J lost 1 base. Germline V lookup: CDR1 SQVTM, CDR2 ANQGSEA. The CDR3 spans 14 residues. The CDR3 nucleotides read TGCAGCGTTGGTCGGACAGGGGAGAACACTGAAGCTTTCTTT. Encoded protein: CSVGRTGENTEAFF.

In its sample, this clone was seen a few times. The chain is built from TRBV5-1 and TRBJ1-6; TRBD1 agrees at 11 bases. The V gene end was trimmed by 3 bases and the J gene end by 5 bases; junction bases not matched to a gene: 4. The CDR3 contains 16 residues. Germline assignment: CDR1 SGHRS and CDR2 YFSETQ. Here the CDR3 reads CASSWGQGVNNSPLHF. CDR3 coding DNA: TGCGCCAGCAGCTGGGGACAGGGGGTGAATAATTCACCCCTCCACTTT.

This rearrangement joins TRBV3-1 (or the pseudogene TRBV3-2) to TRBJ2-7, with TRBD1 as a possible D gene (5 bases). CDR1 is LGHDT, CDR2 YNNKEL, per germline (reference sequence). The V and J ends lost 5 bases and 2 bases respectively, with 13 bases between them. The CDR3 sequence is 14 residues long. CDR3 sequence: CASSFEPTAYEQYF. CDR3 sequence (DNA): TGTGCCAGCAGCTTCGAGCCGACAGCCTACGAGCAGTACTTC.

V usage is TRBV19 and J usage is TRBJ1-2; D unresolved. Germline V gives CDR1 LNHDA, CDR2 SQIVND (reference sequence). V shed 9 bases and J shed 2 bases, with 19 bases lying between them. The CDR3 totals 15 residues. The CDR3: CASQGPGWSNYGYTF. Written as DNA, the CDR3 is TGTGCCAGCCAAGGCCCGGGGTGGAGCAACTATGGCTACACCTTC.

The chain has TRBV4-3 and TRBJ1-4; 7 nucleotides agree with TRBD1. V was pared by 3 bases and J by 7 bases, with 2 bases of the junction left unmatched. This CDR3 is 13 amino acids long. Per the germline V gene, CDR1 is LGHNA and CDR2 is YSLEER. The CDR3 region is CASSQAGGEKLFF. In DNA, the CDR3 is TGCGCCAGCAGCCAGGCAGGGGGTGAAAAACTGTTTTTT.

The table lists this clone with a count of one. The CDR3 loop reads CAWRKGQIGEQYF. As DNA, the CDR3 is TGTGCCTGGAGGAAGGGACAGATAGGCGAGCAGTACTTC. This chain uses TRBV30 with TRBJ2-7, with 7 nucleotides matching TRBD1. The CDR3 extends over 13 amino acids. CDR1 GTSNPN and CDR2 SVGIG come from the germline V gene (reference sequence). Unmatched junction bases numbered 8, after V lost 3 bases and J lost 6 bases.